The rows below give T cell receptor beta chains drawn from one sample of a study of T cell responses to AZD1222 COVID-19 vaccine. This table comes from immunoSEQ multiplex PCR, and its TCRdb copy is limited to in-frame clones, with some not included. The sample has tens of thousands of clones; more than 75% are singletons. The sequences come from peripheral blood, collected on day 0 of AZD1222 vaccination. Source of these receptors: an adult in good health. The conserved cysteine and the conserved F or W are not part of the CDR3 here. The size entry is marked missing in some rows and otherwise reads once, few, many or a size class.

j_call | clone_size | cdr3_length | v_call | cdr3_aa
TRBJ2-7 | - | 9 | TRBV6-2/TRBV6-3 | ASSYFYEQY
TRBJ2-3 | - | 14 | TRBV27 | ASSFLSGGRLQTQY
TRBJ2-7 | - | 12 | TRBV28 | ASTHGTGREEQY
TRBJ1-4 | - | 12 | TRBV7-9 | ASSRGQLGEKLF
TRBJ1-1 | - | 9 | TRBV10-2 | ASWSGTEAF
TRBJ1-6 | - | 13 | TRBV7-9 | ASSLGDRENSPLH
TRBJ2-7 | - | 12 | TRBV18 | ASSETGGWYEQY
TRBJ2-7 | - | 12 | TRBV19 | ASSLLAGGYEQY
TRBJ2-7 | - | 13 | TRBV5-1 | ASSLTQGTLYEQY
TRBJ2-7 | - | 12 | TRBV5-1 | ASSSNSGAAEQY
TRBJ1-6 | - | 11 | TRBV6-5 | ASRQWDHSPLH
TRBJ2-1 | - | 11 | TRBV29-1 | SVKGAAYNEQF
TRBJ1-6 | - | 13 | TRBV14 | ASSQGGGSNSPLH
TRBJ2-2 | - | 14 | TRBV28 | ASSAPRGRNTGELF
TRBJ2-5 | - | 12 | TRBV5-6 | ASSLGAGRETQY
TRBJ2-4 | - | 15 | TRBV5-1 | ASSLAGTLIAKNIQY
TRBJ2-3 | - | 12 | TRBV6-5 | ASSASGKTDTQY
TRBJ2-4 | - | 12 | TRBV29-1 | SAATVLAKNIQY
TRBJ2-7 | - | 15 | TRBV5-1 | ASSVGLAGESSYEQY
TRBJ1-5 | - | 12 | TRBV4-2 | ASSEGQGGQPQH
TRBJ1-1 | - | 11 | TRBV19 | ASKFVGDTEAF
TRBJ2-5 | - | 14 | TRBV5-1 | ASSLVPSGSQETQY
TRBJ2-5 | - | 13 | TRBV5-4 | ASSSNRAQQETQY
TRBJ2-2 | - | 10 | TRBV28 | ASRQVVGELF
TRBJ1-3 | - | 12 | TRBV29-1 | SIHPGLSGNTIY
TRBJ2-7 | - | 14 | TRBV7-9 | VSNKGDRPNSYEQY
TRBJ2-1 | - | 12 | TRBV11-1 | ASSLGEAYNEQF
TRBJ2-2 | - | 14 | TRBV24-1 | ATSDSRQGATGELF
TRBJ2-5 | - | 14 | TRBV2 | ASSSRDRLPQETQY
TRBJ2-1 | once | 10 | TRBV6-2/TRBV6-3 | ASSYNPEHTF
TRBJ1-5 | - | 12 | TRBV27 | ASSFSDRNQPQH
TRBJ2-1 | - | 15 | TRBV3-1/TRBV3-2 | ASSQGNFGLGVREQF
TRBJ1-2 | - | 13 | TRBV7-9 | ASSLARGQDYGYT
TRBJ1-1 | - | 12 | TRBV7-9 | ASSLVQGGTEAF
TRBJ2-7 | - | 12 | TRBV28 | ASSYFSDGGEQY
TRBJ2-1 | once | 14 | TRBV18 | ASSPQLGEGGNEQF
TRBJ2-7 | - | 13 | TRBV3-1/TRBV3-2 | ASSQDIDSSYEQY
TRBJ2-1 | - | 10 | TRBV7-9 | ASRGSGNEQF
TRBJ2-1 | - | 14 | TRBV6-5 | ASSSTRSRTYNEQF
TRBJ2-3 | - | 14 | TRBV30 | AWSGTSGSHTDTQY
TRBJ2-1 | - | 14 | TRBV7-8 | ASSLEWGDLLNEQF
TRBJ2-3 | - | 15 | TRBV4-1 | ASSEGGLAGDQDTQY
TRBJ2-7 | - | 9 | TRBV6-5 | ASGPSYEQY
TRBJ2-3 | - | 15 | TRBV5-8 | ASSLGLTSASSDTQY
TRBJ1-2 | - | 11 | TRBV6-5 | ASSRRGNYGYT
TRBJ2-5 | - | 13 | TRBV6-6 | ASSYSIAGGETQY
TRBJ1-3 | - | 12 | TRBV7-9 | ASSPLGSGNTIY
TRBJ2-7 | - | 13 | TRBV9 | ASSPSGRGGGEQY
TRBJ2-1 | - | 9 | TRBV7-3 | ASSLMGEQF
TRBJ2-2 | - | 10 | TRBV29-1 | SADPGTGELF
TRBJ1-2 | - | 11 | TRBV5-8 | ASSFRVNYGYT
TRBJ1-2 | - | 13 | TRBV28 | ASRDTDGQYYGYT
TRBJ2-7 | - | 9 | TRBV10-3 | AISDTYEQY
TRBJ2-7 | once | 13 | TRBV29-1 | SALGGWTGAYEQY
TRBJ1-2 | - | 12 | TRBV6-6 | ASTGGQTLYGYT